This T cell receptor (beta chain) appears in the sequencing data of a study of shared clonotypes between healthy human individuals (dated by TCRdb to about 2020). With respect to the entire study: Three men and a couple of women, aged 18 to 49 years, made up the cohort. To estimate repertoire size and how much clonotypes are shared between individuals, the study performed deep sequencing of blood TCR repertoires from roughly five healthy adults. Per donor, three plates each were used for CD4 naive and CD4 memory, two for CD8 naive, and one for CD8 memory. Different laboratories and diverse techniques were used to prepare libraries and sequence TCR repertoires, to increase sequencing depth and limit assay-specific biases. Each donor's leukapheresis produced roughly between about 0.9 and 9.5 billion PBMCs.

V is cut by 5 bases and J by 9 bases, and the space between the germline ends is 11 bases. From the germline V gene, CDR1 is SGHAT and CDR2 is FQNNGV. Counted from cysteine to phenylalanine, this CDR3 has 13 amino acids. The retained sequence is limited to the CDR3, 39 bases, with the frame set at the first base. TCR CDR3 regions were amplified from genomic DNA by multiplex PCR using the deep immunoSEQ assay. Genomic DNA extracted from each cell subset was distributed evenly over all wells of several immunoSEQ 96-well plates, and each plate served as one replicate. For sorted subsets, each replicate PCR was loaded with about 0.2 ug genomic DNA, equivalent to 25,000 to 35,000 T cell genomes. Purified libraries were quantified with a Qubit 3.0 fluorometer, sized on a Bioanalyzer 2100, and re-quantified with the KAPA Library Quantification kit. Every immunoSEQ 96-well plate was sequenced on a separate single-read 150-cycle Illumina NextSeq 550 flow cell. On the authors' methods: Because the immunoSEQ output held only junctional sequences and lacked quality scores, the filtering could not match the filtering applied to full-length reads. To assign V/J genes and CDR3, sequences were annotated against IMGT germline references using PyIR, a Python wrapper for IgBLAST v1.9. Reads with weak V/J assignments (E-value above 1e-6), missing CDR3, stop codons, out-of-frame junctions, or ambiguous translated residues were removed. V3J clonotypes were defined by identical inferred V gene, J gene, and CDR3 amino acid sequence. Percentage overlap between repertoires was calculated by dividing the number of shared unique clonotypes by the size of the smaller repertoire. RTK rarefaction, the Chao1 estimator, and Recon v2.1 estimates of unobserved clonotypes were used to assess repertoire richness. Generation probabilities were computed with OLGA for all TCRbeta clonotypes obtained by the gDNA method from a few donors. TCRdb limited this immuneACCESS table to in-frame rearrangements with V and J called. A share of clones is missing; checked studies link under half to unresolved V genes, and the rest is unexplained. V, J and clone size are taken as reported in that table, and D and trimming were inferred from the DNA itself. Within this sample are approximately 2.5 million clones, with over 85% of them counted one time only. Together, the top ten hold over 0.12% of the sample.

In regard to this clone: It lacks a known antigen. Per-base qualities were not stored, and no clone one base away is much larger.

The research as a whole found: Naive subsets generally had larger estimated clonotype richness than memory subsets. Higher generation probabilities were observed for clonotypes shared by all four sorted-subset donors than for non-shared clonotypes. Sampling was limited to blood, and TCR repertoires in tissue likely differ from TCR repertoires in blood. The small number of donors limited the genetic and exposure-history diversity represented. Across four donors, about 5.2% of naive CD4, around 3.5% of naive CD8, about 2% of memory CD4, and 0.4% of memory CD8 clonotypes were shared. Based on pairwise subsampling, the degree of clonotype sharing among donors was expected to be affected by sequencing depth. Incomplete sequencing was indicated by rarefaction of sorted-subset datasets, despite the large sequencing depth.

The donors were healthy, HIV-negative adults who had no recently reported acute infections or vaccinations. Every donor was a Caucasian adult residing in Nashville, Tennessee, USA. CD4+ T cells were enriched by magnetic negative selection; naive cells were then positively selected on CD45RA, and the negative fraction formed the memory subset. Blood was obtained by leukapheresis, after which PBMCs were separated by Ficoll-Histopaque density gradient centrifugation and cryopreserved in liquid nitrogen vapor phase. Purity and quantity of every magnetically sorted T cell population were checked by analytical flow cytometry. From each sorted fraction, genomic DNA was isolated and quantified by UV absorbance on a Nanodrop 2000c.

This clonotype originated in a man between 18 and 29 years old in good health. Recombination connected TRBV11-2 to TRBJ1-6, with the D gene call left open. Sequenced input: naive CD4+ T cells sorted from blood. In the paper's terms, the cell subset or site label means: CD45RA+ positively selected. The DNA is TGTGCCAGCAGCGCCCCGACGGTTTCACCCCTCCACTTT. The translation is CASSAPTVSPLHF.